This T cell receptor beta chain was sequenced during a study of early T cells in non-severe SARS-CoV-2 infection (dated by TCRdb to the early 2020s). Looking at the study overall: Because TCR sequencing was done on bulk RNA from unsorted whole blood, the alpha and beta chains could not be paired.

At least ten counts were recorded for this clonotype. No cognate antigen has been identified for it. No per-base quality is available; no much larger clone lies one base away. This was a case-control study nested in a cohort of healthcare workers in London, UK, who had nasopharyngeal swab PCR tests and blood samples taken every week. Healthcare workers were recruited between 23 and 31 March 2020, during the week of the UK lockdown, and were followed weekly for up to about 15 weeks. General study outcomes and caveats: Matching against VDJdb was skewed toward anti-spike CD8 responses, likely underestimated virus-specific expansions, and missed private and CD4 specificities.

V lost 3 bases and J lost 0 bases; the stretch between them is 8 bases long. Including cysteine and phenylalanine, the CDR3 has 14 amino acids. The DNA shown is the 42-base CDR3, in frame from base 1. Looking up the germline V gene yields CDR1 KGHSH and CDR2 LQKENI. Library method: 5' RACE. TCRdb shows the sequencer as NextSeq 500. To correct for sequencing error and PCR bias, the TCR library protocol tagged individual cDNA molecules with unique molecular identifiers. Sequencing covered both TCR alpha and beta chains, and within each sample the abundances of alpha and beta sequences were tightly co-correlated. As for how the authors treated the data: Decombinator V4 was used to annotate TCR sequences for V gene, J gene and CDR3. Expanded TCRs were defined as changing significantly between any two time points under a Poisson model with p below 0.0001. TCR abundances were normalised to the total number of TCRs sequenced per sample and were expressed as counts per million. TRAV1-2 paired with TRAJ12, TRAJ20 or TRAJ33 defined MAIT TCRs, while TRAV10 paired with TRAJ18 defined iNKT TCRs. A search of VDJdb, accessed on 1 November 2021, was run for TCRs annotated to CMV, EBV and SARS-CoV-2, with TCRs annotated for multiple antigens excluded. The public reads were reanalyzed by TCRdb: fastp trimming at Q25, MiXCR alignment, in-frame beta chains only. Identical CDR3 proteins give one entry, which carries the most common genes and DNA. What appears here as the V and J calls and clone size reflects TCRdb's work, not the paper's. The sample table holds under 40,000 distinct CDR3 sequences, of which 6.3% were seen once. The biggest ten clones account for 5% to 7% of the sample.

Recombination connected TRBV18 to TRBJ2-5, with the D gene uncertain. The source material was whole blood. The clonotype originates from an adult who was a healthcare worker with PCR-confirmed SARS-CoV-2 infection or an uninfected control (not recorded which). This receptor has the CDR3 CASSPSTHQETQYF. The nucleotide sequence is TGTGCCAGCTCACCTAGTACCCACCAAGAGACCCAGTACTTC.